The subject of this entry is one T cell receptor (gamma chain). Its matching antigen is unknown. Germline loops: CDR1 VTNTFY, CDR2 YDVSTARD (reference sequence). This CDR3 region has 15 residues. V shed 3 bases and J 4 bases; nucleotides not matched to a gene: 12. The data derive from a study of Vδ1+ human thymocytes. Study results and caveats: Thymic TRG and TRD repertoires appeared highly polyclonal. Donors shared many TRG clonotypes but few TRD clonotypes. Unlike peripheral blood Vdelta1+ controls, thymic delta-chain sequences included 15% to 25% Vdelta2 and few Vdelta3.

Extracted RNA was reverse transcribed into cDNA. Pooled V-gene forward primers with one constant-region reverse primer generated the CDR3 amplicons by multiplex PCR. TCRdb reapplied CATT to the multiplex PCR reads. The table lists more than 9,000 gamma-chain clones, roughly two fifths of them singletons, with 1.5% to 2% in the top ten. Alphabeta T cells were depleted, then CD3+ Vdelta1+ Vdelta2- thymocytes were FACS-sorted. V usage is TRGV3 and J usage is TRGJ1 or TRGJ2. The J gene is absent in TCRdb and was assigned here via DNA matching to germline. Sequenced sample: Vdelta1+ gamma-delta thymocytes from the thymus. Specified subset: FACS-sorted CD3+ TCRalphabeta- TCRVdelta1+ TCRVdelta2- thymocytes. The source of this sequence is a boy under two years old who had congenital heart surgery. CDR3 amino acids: CATWDQAGKYYKKLF. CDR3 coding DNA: TGTGCCACCTGGGACCAGGCGGGAAAATATTATAAGAAACTCTTT.